This TCR beta chain was sequenced during a study of spatial heterogeneity in lung cancer. Study in general: Alpha-chain sequences were consistently detected in smaller numbers than beta-chain sequences. Points from the study as a whole: Blood showed ubiquitous tumor TCRs more often at resection than at routine follow-up.

The length of the CDR3 is 14 residues. Trimming took off 11 bases at V and 0 bases at J, with 13 bases between the two ends. Time point defined: blood at routine non-recurrence follow-up after resection. The input material, whole RNA from tumor, nontumor lung or frozen PBMC, was sequenced unsorted. In this sample, this clonotype turned up a few times. Its target is unknown. TCRdb itself ran the 5' RACE reads through MiXCR, one entry per CDR3 protein. The data contain about 52,000 distinct CDR3 sequences, roughly 7.4% of them seen just once; the ten biggest clones take up roughly 35%. This rearrangement joins TRBV12-3 or TRBV12-4 to TRBJ2-2; either TRBD1 or TRBD2 may supply D (5 bases each). The receptor was isolated from a female donor with early-stage non-small cell lung cancer. The sequenced sample was PBMCs, obtained at follow-up. CDR3 amino acids: CAFNGASNTGELFF. For the CDR3, the DNA is TGTGCCTTCAACGGGGCCTCGAACACCGGGGAGCTGTTTTTT.